The 11 T cell receptor beta chains below all came from one sample that was sequenced in a study of regulatory T cells in long-lasting Graves disease (TCRdb year 2021). The time point label on this specimen signifies: persistent/refractory GD, antithyroid drugs over 5 years with positive TRAb. For both TCR sequencing and RNA sequencing, RNA was extracted from PBMCs using TRIzol. The library relied on multiplex PCR. The sequencer listed for this sample is Illumina HiSeq 4000. To build TCR beta libraries, CDR3 regions were amplified by Arm-PCR using iRepertoire HTBI primers. TCRdb cleaned the public reads at Q25 with fastp, built clones with MiXCR and kept in-frame beta chains. Entries that share a CDR3 protein sequence are merged under the most common genes and DNA. The sample table holds fewer than 600,000 distinct CDR3 sequences, of which 22% were seen once. The ten largest account for around 13% of the sample.

This specimen was peripheral blood mononuclear cells (PBMCs), taken when the disease was refractory, from a patient treated with antithyroid drugs. The receptors come from a female donor with Graves disease.

The chain couples TRBV5-1 to TRBJ2-1, with TRBD2 matching 7 bases. This CDR3 is built from 14 residues. V dropped 0 bases and J dropped 7; count of bases not matched to a gene: 4. CDR1 is SGHRS and CDR2 is YFSETQ in the germline V gene. The CDR3 region is CASSLGTRRNEQFF. In DNA form, the CDR3 reads TGCGCCAGCAGCTTGGGGACTAGACGAAATGAGCAGTTCTTC.

This clonotype appeared many times. The chain carries TRBV28 and TRBJ2-5, with 9 bases identical to TRBD2. The CDR3 spans 16 residues. Trimming cost V 7 bases and J 4 bases; bases outside gene matches: 13. Germline V gene lookup returns CDR1 MDHEN and CDR2 SYDVKM. CDR3 nucleotide sequence: TGTGCCAGCAACCCGACGGGACTAGCTCTTTCAGAGACCCAGTACTTC. This gives the protein CASNPTGLALSETQYF. Full variable domain (missing parts from reference TRBV28 and TRBJ2-5): DVKVTQSSRYLVKRTGEKVFLECVQDMDHENMFWYRQDPGLGLRLIYFSYDVKMKEKGDIPEGYSVSREKKERFSLILESASTNQTSMYLCASNPTGLALSETQYFGPGTRLLVL.

This clonotype appeared many times. The rearrangement joins TRBV6-1 to TRBJ1-1; D is possibly TRBD1 (6 bases). From germline, CDR1 is MNHNS and CDR2 SASEGT. Trimming shortened V by 6 bases and J by 3 bases, and 17 bases separated the two germline ends. This CDR3 region has 15 residues. Here the CDR3 DNA reads TGTGCCAGCAGGCCTCCCAGGGAGGGGGACACTGAAGCTTTCTTT. It is translated as CASRPPREGDTEAFF.

Points on this clonotype: The CDR3 end shows no conserved phenylalanine or tryptophan, and so a read error is likely. The V and J genes are TRBV18 and TRBJ1-1; D unresolved. Germline CDR1 reads KGHSH; CDR2 reads LQKENI. V lost 3 bases to trimming and J lost 5 bases, with 10 bases between them. The CDR3 is 13 amino acids. CDR3: CASSPPSGTEAFL. The CDR3 DNA is TGTGCCAGCTCACCTCCTTCCGGAACTGAAGCTTTCCTT.

This clonotype has more than one count but fewer than ten. This chain links TRBV5-1 with TRBJ2-5; D tentatively fits TRBD1 or TRBD2 (5 bases each). The CDR3 totals 15 residues. The germline CDR1 and CDR2 sequences are SGHRS and YFSETQ. V was pared by 3 bases and J by 5 bases, with 17 bases between. CDR3 loop: CASSSGTPEVETQYF. CDR3 in DNA: TGCGCCAGCAGCTCAGGGACCCCGGAGGTGGAGACCCAGTACTTC. The full variable domain, completed using reference TRBV5-1 and TRBJ2-5, is KAGVTQTPRYLIKTRGQQVTLSCSPISGHRSVSWYQQTPGQGLQFLFEYFSETQRNKGNFPGRFSGRQFSNSRSEMNVSTLELGDSALYLCASSSGTPEVETQYFGPGTRLLVL.

This clonotype has more than one count but fewer than ten. The V call is TRBV4-1, the J call TRBJ2-7; possibly TRBD2 for D (6 bases). The ends were cut back, 4 bases at V and 2 bases at J, with 12 bases in the middle. From germline, CDR1 is MGHRA and CDR2 YSYEKL. This CDR3 comprises 14 residues. CDR3 region: CASSREAVTYEQYF. In nucleotides, the CDR3 is TGCGCCAGCAGCCGGGAGGCGGTAACCTACGAGCAGTACTTC.

At least ten counts were recorded for this clonotype. The rearrangement joins TRBV2 to TRBJ1-5; TRBD1 agrees at 11 bases. The ends lost 7 bases at V and 0 bases at J; junction bases unmatched: 8. Germline V gene lookup returns CDR1 SNHLY and CDR2 FYNNEI. The CDR3 is made up of 17 amino acids. DNA of the CDR3: TGTGCCAGCATCGGGGGACAGGGGGTCGATAGCAATCAGCCCCAGCATTTT. Amino acids: CASIGGQGVDSNQPQHF.

This clonotype was recorded at least ten times. The CDR3 loop is CASSADLGGPGETQYF. CDR3 nucleotide sequence: TGTGCCAGCAGTGCAGATTTGGGAGGGCCTGGGGAGACCCAGTACTTC. This sequence joins TRBV28 and TRBJ2-5; 7 positions agree with TRBD2. Germline assignment: CDR1 MDHEN and CDR2 SYDVKM. V was clipped by 5 bases and J by 5 bases; unmatched bases: 14. This CDR3 has 16 residues.

This clonotype was counted only a few times. V and J are TRBV11-2 and TRBJ1-6, with D perhaps matching TRBD1 (5 bases). Germline assignment: CDR1 SGHAT and CDR2 FQNNGV. The CDR3 sequence is 16 residues long. Deletions cut 1 base from V and 11 bases from J, with 18 bases between. The CDR3 reads CASSLVSGPKGTPLHF. The CDR3 DNA follows: TGTGCCAGCAGCTTAGTATCGGGACCCAAGGGGACACCCCTCCACTTT.

This chain links TRBV30 with TRBJ1-5, with 8 bases lining up with TRBD1. Unmatched junction bases numbered 4, after V lost 5 bases and J lost 7 bases. The CDR3 extends over 12 amino acids. The germline gives CDR1 GTSNPN, CDR2 SVGIG (reference sequence). The CDR3 nucleotides read TGTGCCTGGGGAGGACAGGGCCAGCCCCAGCATTTT. Protein sequence: CAWGGQGQPQHF.

This clonotype appeared a few times. V gene TRBV6-2 or TRBV6-3 combines with J gene TRBJ2-5, with a tentative D call TRBD1 (6 bases). The germline V gene has CDR1 MNHEY and CDR2 SVGEGT. Between the trimmed V and J ends, which lost 2 bases and 5 bases, there was a span of 6 bases. The length of the CDR3 is 12 residues. The CDR3 spells CASSYDRETQYF. CDR3 DNA sequence: TGTGCCAGCAGTTACGACAGGGAGACCCAGTACTTC.